This T cell receptor beta chain comes out of a study of CD8 T cells in Susac syndrome. The overall study: Active disease was present in six of the sequenced Susac syndrome patients, and remission in fewer than ten.

This clonotype was recorded a few times. TEMRA cells were enriched by FACS, while CD8+ and CD4+ T cells were obtained through a negative isolation that was performed magnetically. V shed 6 bases, J shed 0 bases, and the junction held 3 bases outside the gene matches. Germline V gene data show CDR1 as KGHSH and CDR2 as LQKENI. The CDR3 length is 15 residues. It was with random hexamers that 0.5 to 1 ug RNA was reverse transcribed. A multiplex approach, immunoSEQ multiplex PCR, amplified TCR beta CDR3 across 54 Vbeta and 13 Jbeta. TCRdb independently ran MiXCR on the immunoSEQ multiplex PCR reads; one entry per CDR3 protein. The table includes 150,000 to 200,000 distinct CDR3 sequences, roughly 94% detected once.

The TCR comes from a human donor with Susac syndrome. The J gene is TRBJ2-1, the V gene TRBV18; the match to TRBD2 covers 9 bases. The sequenced material came from CD4+ T cells from PBMCs. CDR3 coding DNA: TGTGCCAGCTCCCAAGCGGGGGGCTCCTACAATGAGCAGTTCTTC. Translating gives CASSQAGGSYNEQFF.